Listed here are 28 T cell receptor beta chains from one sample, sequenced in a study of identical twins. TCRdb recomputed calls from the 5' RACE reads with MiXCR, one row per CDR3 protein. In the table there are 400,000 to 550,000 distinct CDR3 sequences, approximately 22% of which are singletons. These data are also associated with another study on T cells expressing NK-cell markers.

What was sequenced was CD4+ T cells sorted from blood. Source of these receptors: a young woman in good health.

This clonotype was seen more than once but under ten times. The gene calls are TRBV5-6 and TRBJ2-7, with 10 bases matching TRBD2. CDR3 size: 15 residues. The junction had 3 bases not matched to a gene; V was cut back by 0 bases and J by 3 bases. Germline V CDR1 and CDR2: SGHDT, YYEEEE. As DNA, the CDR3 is TGTGCCAGCAGCTTGGAACTAGCGGGGAACTACGAGCAGTACTTC. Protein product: CASSLELAGNYEQYF. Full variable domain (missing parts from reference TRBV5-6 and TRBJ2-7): DAGVTQSPTHLIKTRGQQVTLRCSPKSGHDTVSWYQQALGQGPQFIFQYYEEEERQRGNFPDRFSGHQFPNYSSELNVNALLLGDSALYLCASSLELAGNYEQYFGPGTRLTVT.

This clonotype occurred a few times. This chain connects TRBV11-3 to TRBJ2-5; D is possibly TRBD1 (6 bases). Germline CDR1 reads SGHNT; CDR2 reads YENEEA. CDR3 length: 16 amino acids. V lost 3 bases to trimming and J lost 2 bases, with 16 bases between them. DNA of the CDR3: TGTGCCAGCAGCTTGGGAGCGTGGGGGCAACAAGAGACCCAGTACTTC. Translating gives CASSLGAWGQQETQYF.

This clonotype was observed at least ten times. The CDR3 here is CASSYSPNYGYTF. The DNA of the CDR3 is TGTGCCAGCAGTTACTCACCTAACTATGGCTACACCTTC. This chain joins TRBV6-5 and TRBJ1-2; D unclear. Trimming left V 0 bases short and J 0 bases short, with 2 bases between. The CDR3 is 13 amino acids. Germline V gives CDR1 MNHEY, CDR2 SVGAGI.

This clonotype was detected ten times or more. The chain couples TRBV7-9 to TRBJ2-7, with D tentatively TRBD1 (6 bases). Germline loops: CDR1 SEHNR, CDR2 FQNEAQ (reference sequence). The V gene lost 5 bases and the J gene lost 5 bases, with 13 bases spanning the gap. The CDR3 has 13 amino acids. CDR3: CASSNRAGHEQYF. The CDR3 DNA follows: TGTGCCAGCAGCAACAGGGCGGGTCACGAGCAGTACTTC.

The CDR3 DNA reads TGCGCCAGCAGCTTGGCGCCAGCGGGCCAAGAGACCCAGTACTTC. Protein: CASSLAPAGQETQYF. The V gene is TRBV5-1, the J gene TRBJ2-5; weak D call: TRBD2 (6 bases). The germline V and J ends were trimmed by 0 bases and 1 base, with 10 bases remaining between them. The V gene's germline CDR1 is SGHRS and CDR2 YFSETQ. The CDR3 contains 15 residues.

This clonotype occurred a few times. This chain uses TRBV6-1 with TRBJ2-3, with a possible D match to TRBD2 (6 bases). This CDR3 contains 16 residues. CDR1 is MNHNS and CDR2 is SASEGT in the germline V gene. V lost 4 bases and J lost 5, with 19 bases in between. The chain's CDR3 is CASSGLGGGSGDTQYF. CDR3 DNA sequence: TGTGCCAGCAGTGGACTAGGAGGAGGATCAGGAGATACGCAGTATTTT.

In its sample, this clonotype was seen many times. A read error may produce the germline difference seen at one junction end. The CDR3 here is CASSLAFNGETQYF. In DNA form, the CDR3 reads TGTGCCAGCAGCTTAGCTTTCAACGGAGAGACCCAGTACTTC. V gene TRBV12-3 or TRBV12-4 combines with J gene TRBJ2-5; D remains unclear. The CDR3 sequence is 14 residues long.

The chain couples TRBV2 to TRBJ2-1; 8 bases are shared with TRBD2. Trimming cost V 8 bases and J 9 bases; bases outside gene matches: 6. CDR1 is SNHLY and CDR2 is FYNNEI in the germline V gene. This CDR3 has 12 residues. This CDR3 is CASRLARSEQFF. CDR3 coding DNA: TGTGCCAGCCGACTAGCGAGAAGTGAGCAGTTCTTC.

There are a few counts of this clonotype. The CDR3 spells CASSLTGAPEAFF. In DNA, the CDR3 is TGCGCCAGCAGCTTGACGGGGGCCCCTGAAGCTTTCTTT. This chain connects TRBV5-1 to TRBJ1-1, with D maybe TRBD1 (6 bases). V shed 1 base and J shed 6 bases, with 10 bases lying between them. CDR3 length: 13 residues. CDR1 SGHRS and CDR2 YFSETQ come from the germline V gene.

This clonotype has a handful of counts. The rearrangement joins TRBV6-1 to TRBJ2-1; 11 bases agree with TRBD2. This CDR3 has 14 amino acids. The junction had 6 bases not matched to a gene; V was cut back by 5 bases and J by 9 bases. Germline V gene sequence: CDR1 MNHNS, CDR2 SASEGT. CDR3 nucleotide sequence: TGTGCCAGCAGTAATAGCGGGAGGGCCACTGAGCAGTTCTTC. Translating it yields CASSNSGRATEQFF.

For the CDR3, the DNA is TGTGCCAGCAGTTTAGGGCTAGCGGGAGGGGTTTCGTATTTT. Amino acid sequence: CASSLGLAGGVSYF. The gene calls are TRBV12-3 or TRBV12-4 and TRBJ2-3; 12 positions agree with TRBD2. V shed 1 base, J shed 14 bases, and the junction held 7 bases outside the gene matches. This CDR3 is built from 14 residues.

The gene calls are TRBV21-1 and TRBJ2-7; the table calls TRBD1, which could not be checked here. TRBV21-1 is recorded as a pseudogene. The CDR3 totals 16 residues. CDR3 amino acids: CASSKRWTGRYHEQYF. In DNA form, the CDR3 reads TGTGCCAGCAGCAAAAGGTGGACAGGGCGATACCACGAGCAGTACTTC.

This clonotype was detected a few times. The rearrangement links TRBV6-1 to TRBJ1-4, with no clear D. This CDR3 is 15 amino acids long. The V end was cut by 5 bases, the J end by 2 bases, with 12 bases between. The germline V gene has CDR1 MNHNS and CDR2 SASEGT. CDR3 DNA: TGTGCCAGCAGTAATGGGCGGGTCACTAATGAAAAACTGTTTTTT. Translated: CASSNGRVTNEKLFF.

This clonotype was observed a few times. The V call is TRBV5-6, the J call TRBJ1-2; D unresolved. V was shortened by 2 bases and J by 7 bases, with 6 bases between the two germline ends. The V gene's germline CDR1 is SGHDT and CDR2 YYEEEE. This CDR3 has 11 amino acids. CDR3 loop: CASSLRSGYTF. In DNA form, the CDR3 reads TGTGCCAGCAGCTTACGGTCTGGCTACACCTTC.

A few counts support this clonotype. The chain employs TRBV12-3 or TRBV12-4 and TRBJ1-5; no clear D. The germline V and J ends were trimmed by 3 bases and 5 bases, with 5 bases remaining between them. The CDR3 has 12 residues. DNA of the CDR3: TGTGCCAGCAGTTTCTCCGATCAGCCCCAGCATTTT. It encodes CASSFSDQPQHF.

The CDR3 sequence: CASADRGPDTQYF. For the CDR3, the DNA is TGTGCCAGTGCGGACAGGGGGCCAGATACGCAGTATTTT. The chain carries TRBV6-2 or TRBV6-3 and TRBJ2-3; TRBD1 matches 11 bases. V was pared by 9 bases and J by 4 bases, with 3 bases of the junction left unmatched. The CDR3 extends over 13 amino acids. CDR1 is MNHEY, CDR2 SVGEGT, per germline.

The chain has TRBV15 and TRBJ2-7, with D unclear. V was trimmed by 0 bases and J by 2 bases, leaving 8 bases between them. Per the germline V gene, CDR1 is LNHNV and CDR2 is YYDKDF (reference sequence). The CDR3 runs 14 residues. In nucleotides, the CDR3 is TGTGCCACCAGCAGAGAAGTGGCTACCTACGAGCAGTACTTC. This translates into CATSREVATYEQYF.

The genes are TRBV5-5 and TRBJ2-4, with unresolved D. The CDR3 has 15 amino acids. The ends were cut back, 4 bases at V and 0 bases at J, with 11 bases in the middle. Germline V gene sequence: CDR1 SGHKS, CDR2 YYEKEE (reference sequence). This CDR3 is CASSPRPGAKNIQYF. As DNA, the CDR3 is TGTGCCAGCAGCCCCCGCCCGGGAGCCAAAAACATTCAGTACTTC.

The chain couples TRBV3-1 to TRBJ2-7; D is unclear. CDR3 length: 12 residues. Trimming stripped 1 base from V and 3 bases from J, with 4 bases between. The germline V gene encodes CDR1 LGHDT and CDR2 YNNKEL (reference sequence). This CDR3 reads CASSQAGYEQYF. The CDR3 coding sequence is TGTGCCAGCAGCCAAGCAGGCTACGAGCAGTACTTC.

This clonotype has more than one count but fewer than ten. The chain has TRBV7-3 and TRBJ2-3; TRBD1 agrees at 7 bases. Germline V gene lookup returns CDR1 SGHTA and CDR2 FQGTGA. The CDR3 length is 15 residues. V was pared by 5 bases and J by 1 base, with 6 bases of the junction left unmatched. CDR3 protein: CASSRQGLRTDTQYF. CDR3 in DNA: TGTGCCAGCAGCCGACAGGGTCTGCGCACAGATACGCAGTATTTT. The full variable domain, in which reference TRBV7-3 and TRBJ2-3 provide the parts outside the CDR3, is GAGVSQTPSNKVTEKGKYVELRCDPISGHTALYWYRQSLGQGPEFLIYFQGTGAADDSGLPNDRFFAVRPEGSVSTLKIQRTERGDSAVYLCASSRQGLRTDTQYFGPGTRLTVL.

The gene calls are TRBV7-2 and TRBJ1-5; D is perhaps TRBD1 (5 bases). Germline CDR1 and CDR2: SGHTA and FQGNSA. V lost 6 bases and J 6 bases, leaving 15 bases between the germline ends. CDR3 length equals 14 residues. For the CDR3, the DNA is TGTGCCAGCAGTCGCAGAGGGGCTGGTCAGCCCCAGCATTTT. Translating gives CASSRRGAGQPQHF. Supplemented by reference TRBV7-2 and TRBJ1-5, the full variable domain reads GAGVSQSPSNKVTEKGKDVELRCDPISGHTALYWYRQSLGQGLEFLIYFQGNSAPDKSGLPSDRFSAERTGGSVSTLTIQRTQQEDSAVYLCASSRRGAGQPQHFGDGTRLSIL.

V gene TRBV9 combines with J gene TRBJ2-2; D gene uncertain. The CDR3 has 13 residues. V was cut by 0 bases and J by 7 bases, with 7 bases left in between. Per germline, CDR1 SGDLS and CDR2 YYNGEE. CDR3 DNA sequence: TGTGCCAGCAGCGTAGCCAGCAGCGGGGAGCTGTTTTTT. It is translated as CASSVASSGELFF.

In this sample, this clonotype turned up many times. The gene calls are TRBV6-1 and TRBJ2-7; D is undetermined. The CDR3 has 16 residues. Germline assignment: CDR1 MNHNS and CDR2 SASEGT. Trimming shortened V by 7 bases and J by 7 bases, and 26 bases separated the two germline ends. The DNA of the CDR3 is TGTGCCAGCACTCCACAATGGGTGCGATCCCTTACGGAGCAGTACTTC. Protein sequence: CASTPQWVRSLTEQYF.

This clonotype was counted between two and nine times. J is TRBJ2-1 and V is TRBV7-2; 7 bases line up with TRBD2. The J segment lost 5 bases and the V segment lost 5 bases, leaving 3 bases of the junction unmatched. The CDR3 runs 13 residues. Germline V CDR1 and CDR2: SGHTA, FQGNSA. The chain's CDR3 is CASSTGTNNEQFF. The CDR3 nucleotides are TGTGCCAGCAGCACCGGGACTAACAATGAGCAGTTCTTC.

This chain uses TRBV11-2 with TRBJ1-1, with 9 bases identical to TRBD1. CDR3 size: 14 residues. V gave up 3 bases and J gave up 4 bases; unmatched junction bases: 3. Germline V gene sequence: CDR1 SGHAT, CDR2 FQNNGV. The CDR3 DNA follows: TGTGCCAGCAGCTTCGAGACAGGGGGCACTGAAGCTTTCTTT. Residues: CASSFETGGTEAFF.

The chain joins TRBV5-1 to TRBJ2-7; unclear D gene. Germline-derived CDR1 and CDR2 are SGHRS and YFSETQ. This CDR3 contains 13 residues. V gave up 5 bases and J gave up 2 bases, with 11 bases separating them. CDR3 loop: CASRLMAAYEQYF. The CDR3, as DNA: TGCGCCAGCAGATTGATGGCAGCCTACGAGCAGTACTTC.

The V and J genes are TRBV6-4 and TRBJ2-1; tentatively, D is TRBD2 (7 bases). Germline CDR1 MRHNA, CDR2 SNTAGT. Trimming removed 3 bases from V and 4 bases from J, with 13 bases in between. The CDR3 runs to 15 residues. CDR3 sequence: CASSEGGGQYNEQFF. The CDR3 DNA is TGTGCCAGCAGTGAGGGCGGGGGCCAATACAATGAGCAGTTCTTC.

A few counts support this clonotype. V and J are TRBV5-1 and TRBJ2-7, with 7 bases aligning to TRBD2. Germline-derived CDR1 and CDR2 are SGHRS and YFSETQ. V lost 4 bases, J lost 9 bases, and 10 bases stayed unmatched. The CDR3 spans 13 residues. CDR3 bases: TGCGCCAGCAGCAAGGAACAGCAGCGGGGGCAGTACTTC. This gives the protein CASSKEQQRGQYF.